What follows are 25 T cell receptor beta chains derived from one specimen sequenced in a study of shared clonotypes between healthy human individuals. The table came from immunoSEQ multiplex PCR; TCRdb's copy has only in-frame clones and leaves some out. This table holds around 560,000 clones, 95% found once. Cells designated naive CD8 were CD45RO-negative and were positively selected for CCR7, with terminally differentiated effector memory CD45RA+ cells excluded. Material: naive CD8+ T cells sorted from blood. Source of these receptors: a woman in her 30s in good health.

The chain joins TRBV5-4 to TRBJ2-7; 9 bases are a match to TRBD1. This CDR3 has 15 residues. In germline, CDR1 is SGHNT, CDR2 YYREEE (reference sequence). V trimming: 4 bases; J trimming: 4 bases; junction bases outside the gene matches: 9. The DNA of the CDR3 is TGTGCCAGCAGCCCGGATGGGACAGGGCTGTACGAGCAGTACTTC. This gives the protein CASSPDGTGLYEQYF.

As concerns this clone: This specimen includes other DNA sequences encoding the same CDR3. The chain carries TRBV30 and TRBJ2-7, with 9 bases matching TRBD2. V trimming: 0 bases; J trimming: 6 bases; junction bases outside the gene matches: 3. The germline V gene encodes CDR1 GTSNPN and CDR2 SVGIG (reference sequence). The CDR3 is 13 residues long. The CDR3 DNA sequence: TGTGCCTGGAGTGTAAGTAGCGGGAGCGAGCAGTACTTC. It encodes CAWSVSSGSEQYF.

This clone was observed a single time. The chain has TRBV5-6 and TRBJ1-1; D uncertain. V was clipped by 4 bases and J by 7 bases, with 17 bases between them. This CDR3 comprises 14 residues. Germline lookup yields CDR1 SGHDT and CDR2 YYEEEE. This CDR3 is CASSPRTLGVEAFF. Here the CDR3 DNA reads TGTGCCAGCAGCCCCCGAACTCTCGGGGTTGAAGCTTTCTTT.

This clone has just a few counts. Here the CDR3 reads CASRRTVNQPQHF. CDR3 DNA: TGTGCCAGCAGGAGGACGGTCAATCAGCCCCAGCATTTT. The rearrangement links TRBV2 to TRBJ1-5; no reliable D call. The germline gives CDR1 SNHLY, CDR2 FYNNEI. V was cut by 6 bases and J by 3 bases, with 9 bases left in between. The CDR3 consists of 13 residues.

In nucleotides, the CDR3 is TGTGCCAGCAGTGACTTTTCCAGAGCCCTCATGAACACTGAAGCTTTCTTT. Its translation is CASSDFSRALMNTEAFF. V and J are TRBV2 and TRBJ1-1, with unresolved D. This CDR3 contains 17 residues. Germline CDR1 reads SNHLY; CDR2 reads FYNNEI. Trimming pared 3 bases from V and 0 bases from J, leaving 17 bases between.

The chain recombines TRBV5-1 with TRBJ1-4; D is unclear. Germline CDR1 SGHRS, CDR2 YFSETQ. The V gene lost 10 bases and the J gene lost 4 bases, with 14 bases spanning the gap. The CDR3 runs 13 residues. The CDR3 DNA is TGCGCCGCGCGGGGAGAAGGTAATGAAAAACTGTTTTTT. This sequence encodes CAARGEGNEKLFF.

The chain is built from TRBV6-5 and TRBJ2-1, with unresolved D. With 8 bases removed from V and 7 bases from J, the gap between germline ends came to 6 bases. The germline V gene encodes CDR1 MNHEY and CDR2 SVGAGI. CDR3 length: 10 residues. The CDR3 is CASGQNEQFF. The CDR3 DNA follows: TGTGCCAGCGGCCAGAATGAGCAGTTCTTC.

The V call is TRBV28, the J call TRBJ2-7; 7 bases match TRBD2. The V and J ends lost 3 bases and 1 base, in that order; junction bases with no gene match: 6. Germline CDR1 and CDR2: MDHEN and SYDVKM. This CDR3 region has 15 residues. The CDR3 reads CASSLPSGASYEQYF. The CDR3 DNA is TGTGCCAGCAGTTTGCCCAGCGGGGCTTCCTACGAGCAGTACTTC.

This chain connects TRBV6-1 to TRBJ1-1, with D possibly matching TRBD1 (6 bases). Germline CDR1 MNHNS, CDR2 SASEGT. V was shortened by 1 base and J by 0 bases, with 12 bases between the two germline ends. The CDR3 extends over 16 amino acids. In DNA, the CDR3 is TGTGCCAGCAGTGAAGGGACAGCACCTATGAACACTGAAGCTTTCTTT. Translated: CASSEGTAPMNTEAFF.

The chain joins TRBV7-2 to TRBJ2-5, with TRBD2 as a possible D gene (6 bases). The J call may be in error: the DNA end matches TRBJ2-7 better. CDR1 is SGHTA and CDR2 is FQGNSA in the germline V gene. This CDR3 is 14 amino acids long. The CDR3 loop is CASGPPGLPPEQYF. In DNA, the CDR3 is TGTGCCAGCGGGCCCCCGGGACTGCCCCCCGAGCAGTACTTC.

This chain uses TRBV9 with TRBJ2-1; 8 bases map to TRBD2. Germline V gene sequence: CDR1 SGDLS, CDR2 YYNGEE. Germline trimming cut 3 bases from V and 6 bases from J; bases unmatched to any gene: 11. The CDR3 has 16 residues. The CDR3 DNA reads as TGTGCCAGCAGCGCAAAAGCGGGAGTTTCTTCCAATGAGCAGTTCTTC. It is translated as CASSAKAGVSSNEQFF.

The rearrangement links TRBV4-1 to TRBJ1-5; D may be TRBD1 (5 bases). The CDR3 consists of 16 residues. The V end lost 0 bases, the J end lost 0 bases, and 9 bases lay between the germline ends. CDR1 and CDR2 (germline): MGHRA, YSYEKL. The DNA of the CDR3 is TGCGCCAGCAGCCAAGATGACAGTTATAGCAATCAGCCCCAGCATTTT. Its protein product is CASSQDDSYSNQPQHF.

The chain is built from TRBV27 and TRBJ2-7; D may be TRBD2 (6 bases). Germline CDR1 reads MNHEY; CDR2 reads SMNVEV (reference sequence). V lost 7 bases and J 2 bases, leaving 15 bases between the germline ends. The CDR3 covers 14 residues. For the CDR3, the DNA is TGTGCCAGCACCCCCGTTGGCGGGGCCTACGAGCAGTACTTC. Amino acid sequence: CASTPVGGAYEQYF.

CDR3 protein: CASSPAGQGVKPSYEQYF. The CDR3 coding sequence is TGTGCCAGCAGTCCCGCGGGACAGGGCGTTAAGCCCTCCTACGAGCAGTACTTC. The rearrangement links TRBV27 to TRBJ2-7, with 9 bases fitting TRBD1. The CDR3 length is 18 residues. The V gene's germline CDR1 is MNHEY and CDR2 SMNVEV (reference sequence). V gave up 5 bases and J gave up 0 bases; unmatched junction bases: 14.

CDR3 sequence (DNA): TGCGCCAGCAGCCACCTAGGGGGCTCCTACGAGCAGTACTTC. The encoded protein is CASSHLGGSYEQYF. The chain combines TRBV4-1 with TRBJ2-5; D may be TRBD1 (6 bases). The DNA matches TRBJ2-7 better at its end, which makes the J call doubtful. This CDR3 contains 14 residues. The germline CDR1 and CDR2 sequences are MGHRA and YSYEKL.

The chain recombines TRBV7-9 with TRBJ2-5; D uncertain. The assigned J gene may be wrong: the sequence end matches TRBJ2-7 better. The CDR3 is 14 amino acids. From germline, CDR1 is SEHNR and CDR2 FQNEAQ (reference sequence). This CDR3 is CASSPRIGPYEQYF. The CDR3 coding sequence is TGTGCCAGCAGCCCTAGGATAGGTCCCTACGAGCAGTACTTC.

The genes are TRBV6-1 and TRBJ2-7; D unclear. The germline CDR1 and CDR2 sequences are MNHNS and SASEGT. This CDR3 comprises 13 residues. Trimming cost V 3 bases and J 4 bases, with 10 bases left between them. Here the CDR3 reads CASSEDPDYEQYF. The CDR3 coding sequence is TGTGCCAGCAGTGAGGATCCGGATTACGAGCAGTACTTC.

This clone was counted once. The chain recombines TRBV10-2 with TRBJ2-1, with D perhaps TRBD2 (6 bases). Trimming left V 6 bases short and J 4 bases short, with 7 bases between. Germline loops: CDR1 WSHSY, CDR2 SAAADI. The CDR3 has 12 residues. The CDR3 DNA follows: TGCGCCAGCAGGGAGGGGTACAATGAGCAGTTCTTC. This translates into CASREGYNEQFF.

The CDR3 region is CASSQSDGSNQPQHF. The DNA for the CDR3 is TGTGCCAGCAGCCAGAGCGATGGGAGCAATCAGCCCCAGCATTTT. The V gene is TRBV16, the J gene TRBJ1-5; D uncertain. This CDR3 has 15 amino acids. Germline V gene sequence: CDR1 KGHSY, CDR2 FQNENV. V lost 3 bases and J 1 base, leaving 10 bases between the germline ends.

The chain has TRBV6-6 and TRBJ1-1; 12 bases match TRBD1. Germline V gene sequence: CDR1 MNHNY, CDR2 SVGAGI (reference sequence). The CDR3 consists of 16 residues. J gave up 4 bases and V 4 bases, and 7 bases lay outside the gene matches. CDR3 nucleotide sequence: TGTGCCAGCAGTTGGGGACAGGGGGCCAGCACCACTGAAGCTTTCTTT. This encodes CASSWGQGASTTEAFF.

This sequence joins TRBV29-1 and TRBJ2-7, with D maybe TRBD2 (7 bases). The V end was cut by 5 bases, the J end by 7 bases, with 21 bases between. CDR1 is SQVTM and CDR2 is ANQGSEA in the germline V gene. This CDR3 region has 14 residues. CDR3 coding DNA: TGCAGCGTTTCCCTCGGGGGGACATCTCGGGAGCAGTACTTC. Translated, it gives CSVSLGGTSREQYF.

The chain's CDR3 is CASSPTPINKGGSYEQYF. The CDR3 DNA reads as TGTGCCAGCAGCCCAACCCCCATAAACAAGGGCGGGTCCTACGAGCAGTACTTC. This chain connects TRBV5-5 to TRBJ2-7, with D tentatively TRBD2 (5 bases). The V end was cut by 4 bases, the J end by 1 base, with 24 bases between. This CDR3 comprises 18 residues. In germline, CDR1 is SGHKS, CDR2 YYEKEE (reference sequence).

The V call is TRBV19, the J call TRBJ1-4, with D perhaps matching TRBD1 (5 bases). Deletions cut 10 bases from V and 7 bases from J, with 16 bases between. Germline V gene data show CDR1 as LNHDA and CDR2 as SQIVND (reference sequence). The CDR3 consists of 13 residues. The CDR3 DNA is TGTGCCACCCAAGGGGAACTAGGTGAAAAACTGTTTTTT. Encoded protein: CATQGELGEKLFF.

The rearrangement joins TRBV4-1 to TRBJ1-4; 7 positions agree with TRBD1. Germline CDR1 MGHRA, CDR2 YSYEKL. There are 15 residues in the CDR3. V lost 2 bases and J lost 6; bases outside the gene matches: 6. Here the CDR3 reads CASSQLRGPDEKLFF. The CDR3 DNA is TGCGCCAGCAGCCAATTAAGGGGGCCCGATGAAAAACTGTTTTTT.

This chain connects TRBV6-6 to TRBJ2-7; TRBD2 might be the D (6 bases). V lost 5 bases, J lost 1 base, and 9 bases lay in between. CDR3 size: 13 residues. Germline values: CDR1 MNHNY, CDR2 SVGAGI (reference sequence). CDR3 bases: TGTGCCAGCAGTCCGGGACTGTCCTACGAGCAGTACTTC. As protein: CASSPGLSYEQYF.